The 16 T cell receptor beta chains listed next were all sequenced from one sample in a study of patients and donors after allogeneic stem cell transplantation. From the RT-PCR reads, TCRdb called clonotypes with MiXCR, one entry per CDR3 protein. Among about 25,000 distinct CDR3 sequences listed, approximately 8.8% were seen once. Sequences were obtained from blood, either unsorted or a sorted T cell fraction (not recorded which). The receptors were gathered from a human donor who was either an allogeneic HSCT recipient or a stem cell or donor lymphocyte infusion donor (not recorded which). It is not recorded whose cells these are; they may come from a transplant donor.

This clonotype was counted at least ten times. The V call is TRBV5-1, the J call TRBJ2-3; perhaps TRBD1 as D (5 bases). Trimming shortened V by 1 base and J by 2 bases, and 8 bases separated the two germline ends. Germline CDR1 SGHRS, CDR2 YFSETQ. This CDR3 has 14 residues. CDR3 nucleotide sequence: TGCGCCAGCAGCTTGAGGGGAACCACAGATACGCAGTATTTT. It codes for CASSLRGTTDTQYF. The complete variable domain, with remaining parts taken from reference TRBV5-1 and TRBJ2-3, reads KAGVTQTPRYLIKTRGQQVTLSCSPISGHRSVSWYQQTPGQGLQFLFEYFSETQRNKGNFPGRFSGRQFSNSRSEMNVSTLELGDSALYLCASSLRGTTDTQYFGPGTRLTVL.

Only a few counts were recorded for this clonotype. CDR3: CASSLSPANYGYTF. The CDR3, as DNA: TGCGCCAGCAGCTTGAGTCCGGCCAACTATGGCTACACCTTC. This chain connects TRBV5-1 to TRBJ1-2, with D unclear. The CDR3 is 14 amino acids. V shed 1 base and J shed 2 bases, with 9 bases lying between them. The V gene's germline CDR1 is SGHRS and CDR2 YFSETQ.

As concerns this clonotype: With a much larger clone just one base away, this may be a read error. The gene calls are TRBV3-1 and TRBJ2-2; D gene uncertain. CDR1 is LGHDT and CDR2 is YNNKEL in the germline V gene (reference sequence). The germline V and J ends were trimmed by 4 bases and 4 bases, with 4 bases remaining between them. The CDR3 sequence is 12 residues long. CDR3 protein: CASSPGTGELFF. CDR3 DNA: TGTGCCAGCAGCCCGGGCACCGGGGAGCTGTTTTTT.

This clonotype was detected many times. The chain carries TRBV9 and TRBJ2-7; either TRBD1 or TRBD2 may fit D (5 bases each). Trimming left V 1 base short and J 0 bases short, with 11 bases between. CDR3 length equals 15 residues. CDR1 is SGDLS and CDR2 is YYNGEE in the germline V gene. CDR3 amino acids: CASSVLGDPSYEQYF. In nucleotides, the CDR3 is TGTGCCAGCAGCGTACTGGGGGACCCCTCCTACGAGCAGTACTTC.

V is TRBV10-3 and J is TRBJ1-5; unclear D gene. The CDR3 contains 13 residues. Germline CDR1 is ENHRY and CDR2 is SYGVKD. Between the trimmed V and J ends, which lost 0 bases and 7 bases, there was a span of 7 bases. CDR3 nucleotide sequence: TGTGCCATCAGTGAGTCTTTTAGCCAGCCCCAGCATTTT. This gives the protein CAISESFSQPQHF.

This clonotype was recorded a few times. CDR3 sequence: CASSLAGADTQYF. The CDR3 nucleotides read TGTGCCAGCAGCTTGGCGGGGGCAGATACGCAGTATTTT. The chain couples TRBV7-9 to TRBJ2-3, with 7 bases matching TRBD2. The CDR3 extends over 13 amino acids. Germline lookup yields CDR1 SEHNR and CDR2 FQNEAQ (reference sequence). Losses at the gene ends were 3 bases for V and 4 bases for J; bases not matched to a gene: 1.

This clonotype has a handful of counts. This rearrangement joins TRBV7-9 to TRBJ2-7; D gene ambiguous. Trimming removed 4 bases from V and 0 bases from J, with 4 bases in between. This CDR3 is built from 12 residues. Germline CDR1 reads SEHNR; CDR2 reads FQNEAQ (reference sequence). The CDR3 DNA follows: TGTGCCAGCAGCTCTGTCTCCTACGAGCAGTACTTC. Translated, it gives CASSSVSYEQYF.

The sample holds many counts of this clonotype. The rearrangement uses TRBV4-2 and TRBJ2-3; no clear D. The germline V gene has CDR1 LGHNA and CDR2 YNFKEQ. V was shortened by 7 bases and J by 4 bases, with 12 bases between the two germline ends. The CDR3 is 13 residues long. CDR3 sequence (DNA): TGTGCCAGCACCGGCTACCCCCCAGATACGCAGTATTTT. This gives the protein CASTGYPPDTQYF.

This clonotype was counted ten times or more. The V gene is TRBV12-3 or TRBV12-4, the J gene TRBJ2-1; D might be TRBD1 (5 bases). The CDR3 totals 13 residues. V dropped 4 bases and J dropped 7 bases, with 11 bases sitting between them. CDR3 region: CASSSGRGNEQFF. CDR3 in DNA: TGTGCCAGCAGTTCTGGTAGGGGTAATGAGCAGTTCTTC.

The genes are TRBV6-6 and TRBJ2-3, with a possible D match to TRBD1 (6 bases). The CDR3 sequence is 13 residues long. V was clipped by 6 bases and J by 2 bases, with 9 bases between them. Per the germline V gene, CDR1 is MNHNY and CDR2 is SVGAGI (reference sequence). CDR3 loop: CASRDSSTDTQYF. CDR3 in DNA: TGTGCCAGCAGGGACAGCTCCACAGATACGCAGTATTTT.

Within the sample, this clonotype is medium-sized. The chain links TRBV5-1 to TRBJ1-1; 7 bases are shared with TRBD1. Germline V gene lookup returns CDR1 SGHRS and CDR2 YFSETQ. This CDR3 contains 15 residues. V was clipped by 3 bases and J by 2 bases; unmatched bases: 7. DNA for the CDR3: TGCGCCAGCAGCTGGGGGGGACAGCCTAACACTGAAGCTTTCTTT. This encodes CASSWGGQPNTEAFF.

This clonotype was observed a single time. The rearrangement joins TRBV6-5 to TRBJ2-5; 13 bases fit TRBD2. CDR1 and CDR2 (germline): MNHEY, SVGAGI. The CDR3 loop spans 15 amino acids. The junction had 6 bases not matched to a gene; V was cut back by 6 bases and J by 5 bases. CDR3 sequence: CASRYTSGGAETQYF. The DNA for the CDR3 is TGTGCCAGCAGATACACTAGCGGGGGGGCGGAGACCCAGTACTTC.

This clonotype was found a few times. The chain couples TRBV5-1 to TRBJ2-7; 7 bases line up with TRBD2. The germline CDR1 and CDR2 sequences are SGHRS and YFSETQ. With 2 bases clipped from V and 7 bases from J, the junction kept 12 bases outside the gene matches. The CDR3 is 15 amino acids. CDR3 bases: TGCGCCAGCAGCTTAAGCACTAGCGCTCCCCTAGAGCAGTACTTC. Its protein is CASSLSTSAPLEQYF.

This clonotype came up many times. V gene TRBV6-5 combines with J gene TRBJ2-5; 7 bases line up with TRBD2. The CDR3 length is 15 residues. J lost 3 bases, V lost 2 bases, and 6 bases had no gene match. Germline V CDR1 and CDR2: MNHEY, SVGAGI. As DNA, the CDR3 is TGTGCCAGCAGTTACGCGTCCGGGACTAAAGAGACCCAGTACTTC. Encoded protein: CASSYASGTKETQYF.

This clonotype showed up many times. This chain links TRBV5-4 with TRBJ2-7; 8 positions match TRBD1. With 5 bases clipped from V and 3 bases from J, the junction kept 10 bases outside the gene matches. CDR3 length equals 15 residues. Germline assignment: CDR1 SGHNT and CDR2 YYREEE (reference sequence). Here the CDR3 DNA reads TGTGCCAGCAGAAAGGAACAGGGGGTAGTCTACGAGCAGTACTTC. It codes for CASRKEQGVVYEQYF.

V is TRBV15 and J is TRBJ2-7; 9 nucleotides line up with TRBD1. Per germline, CDR1 LNHNV and CDR2 YYDKDF (reference sequence). This CDR3 has 14 residues. The trim removed 6 bases at V and 5 bases at J, leaving 8 bases unmatched. CDR3 sequence reads: CATSADRGSHEQYF. The DNA of the CDR3 is TGTGCCACCAGTGCCGACAGGGGGAGCCACGAGCAGTACTTC.